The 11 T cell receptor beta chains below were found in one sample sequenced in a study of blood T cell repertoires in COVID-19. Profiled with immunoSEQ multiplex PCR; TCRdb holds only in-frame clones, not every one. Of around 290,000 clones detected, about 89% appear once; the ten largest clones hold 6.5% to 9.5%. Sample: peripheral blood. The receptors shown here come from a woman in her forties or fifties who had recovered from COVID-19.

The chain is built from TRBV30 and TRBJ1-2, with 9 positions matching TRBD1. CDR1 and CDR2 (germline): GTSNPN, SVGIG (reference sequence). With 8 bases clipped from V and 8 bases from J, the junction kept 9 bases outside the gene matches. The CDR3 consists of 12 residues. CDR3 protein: CARKGQGNGYTF. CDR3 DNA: TGTGCCAGAAAGGGACAGGGCAACGGCTACACCTTC.

The CDR3 DNA reads as TGTGCCAGCAGTGAACGAGAGACGCAGTATTTT. Translated: CASSERETQYF. The chain recombines TRBV27 with TRBJ2-3; D ambiguous. V lost 5 bases and J 9 bases, leaving 9 bases between the germline ends. CDR3 length equals 11 residues. CDR1 and CDR2 from the germline V gene are MNHEY and SMNVEV (reference sequence).

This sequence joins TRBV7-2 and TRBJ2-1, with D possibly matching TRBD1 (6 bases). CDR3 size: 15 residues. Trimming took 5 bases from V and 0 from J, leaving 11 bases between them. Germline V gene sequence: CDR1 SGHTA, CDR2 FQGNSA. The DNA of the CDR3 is TGTGCCAGCAGCCGGACAGTCAGCTCCTACAATGAGCAGTTCTTC. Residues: CASSRTVSSYNEQFF.

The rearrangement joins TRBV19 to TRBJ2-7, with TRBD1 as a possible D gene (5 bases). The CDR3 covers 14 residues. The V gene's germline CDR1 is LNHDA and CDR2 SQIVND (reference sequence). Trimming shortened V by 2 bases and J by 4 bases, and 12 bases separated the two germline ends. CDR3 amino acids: CASSIRAGFYEQYF. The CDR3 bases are TGTGCCAGTAGTATACGGGCAGGGTTTTACGAGCAGTACTTC.

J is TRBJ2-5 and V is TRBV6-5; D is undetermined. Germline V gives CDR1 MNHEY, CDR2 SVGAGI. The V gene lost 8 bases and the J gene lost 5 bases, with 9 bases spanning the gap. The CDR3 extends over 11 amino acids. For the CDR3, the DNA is TGTGCCAGCTCCATTGGCGAGACCCAGTACTTC. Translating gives CASSIGETQYF.

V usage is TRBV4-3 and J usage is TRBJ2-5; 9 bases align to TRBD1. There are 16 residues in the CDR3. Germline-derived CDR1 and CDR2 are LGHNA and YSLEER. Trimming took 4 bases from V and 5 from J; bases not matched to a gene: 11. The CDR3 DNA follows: TGCGCCAGCAGCCGGACAAGACAGGGGGTTGGGGAGACCCAGTACTTC. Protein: CASSRTRQGVGETQYF.

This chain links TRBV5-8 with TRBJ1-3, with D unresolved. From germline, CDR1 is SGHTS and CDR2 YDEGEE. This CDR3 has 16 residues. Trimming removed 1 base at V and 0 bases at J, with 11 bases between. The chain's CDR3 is CASSLQVTSSGNTIYF. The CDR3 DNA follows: TGTGCCAGCAGCTTGCAGGTTACGAGCTCTGGAAACACCATATATTTT.

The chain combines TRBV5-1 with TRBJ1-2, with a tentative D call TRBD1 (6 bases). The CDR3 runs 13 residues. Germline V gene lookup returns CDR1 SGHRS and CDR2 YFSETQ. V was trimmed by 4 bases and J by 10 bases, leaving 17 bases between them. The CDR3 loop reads CASSPGDGLFYTF. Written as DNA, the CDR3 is TGCGCCAGCAGCCCAGGGGACGGCTTGTTCTACACCTTC.

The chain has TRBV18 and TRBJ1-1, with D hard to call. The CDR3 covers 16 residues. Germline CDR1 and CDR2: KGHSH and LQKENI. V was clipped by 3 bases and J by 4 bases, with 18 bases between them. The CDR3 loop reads CASSPAGGYWGTEAFF. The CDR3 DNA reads TGTGCCAGCTCACCCGCGGGAGGGTACTGGGGCACTGAAGCTTTCTTT.

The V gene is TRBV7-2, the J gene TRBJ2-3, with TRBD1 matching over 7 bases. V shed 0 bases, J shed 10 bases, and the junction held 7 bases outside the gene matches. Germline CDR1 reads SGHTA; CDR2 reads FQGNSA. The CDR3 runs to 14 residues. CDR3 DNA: TGTGCCAGCAGCTTAGCTCAGTGGGACAGCCCGCAGTATTTT. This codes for CASSLAQWDSPQYF.

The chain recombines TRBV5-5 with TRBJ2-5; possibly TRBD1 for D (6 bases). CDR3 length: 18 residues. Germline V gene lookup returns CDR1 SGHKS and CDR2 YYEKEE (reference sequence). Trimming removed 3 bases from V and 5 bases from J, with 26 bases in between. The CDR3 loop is CASSWNLINRDFRETQYF. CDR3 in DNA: TGTGCCAGCAGCTGGAACTTGATTAACAGGGATTTTAGGGAGACCCAGTACTTC.